A single sample is the source of the 30 T cell receptor beta chains below, sequenced in a study of blood T cell repertoires in COVID-19. The repertoire was sequenced with immunoSEQ multiplex PCR; TCRdb's copy has only in-frame clones and lacks some. Among about 320,000 clones listed, around 86% were seen once. Sequencing input: PBMCs or T cells enriched from blood (not recorded which). The source is a woman aged 18-29 years who had recovered from COVID-19.

The V call is TRBV6-2 or TRBV6-3, the J call TRBJ1-5; a weak D match, TRBD1 (6 bases). The germline gives CDR1 MNHEY, CDR2 SVGEGT. The CDR3 runs 16 residues. Trimming shortened V by 5 bases and J by 6 bases, and 20 bases separated the two germline ends. DNA for the CDR3: TGTGCCAGCAGTAACCCCCGGTGGCAGGGGCCTCAGCCCCAGCATTTT. It translates to CASSNPRWQGPQPQHF.

In its sample, this clone is large. The rearrangement joins TRBV9 to TRBJ2-7; 10 nucleotides agree with TRBD1. CDR1 is SGDLS and CDR2 is YYNGEE in the germline V gene. The CDR3 contains 14 residues. Trimming cost V 0 bases and J 5 bases; bases outside gene matches: 2. CDR3 bases: TGTGCCAGCAGCGTAGTTGGGACAGGGGACGAGCAGTACTTC. This sequence encodes CASSVVGTGDEQYF.

A few counts support this clone. CDR3: CASSAWTGALANYGYTF. CDR3 DNA sequence: TGTGCCAGCAGTGCCTGGACAGGGGCCTTAGCTAACTATGGCTACACCTTC. V gene TRBV6-1 combines with J gene TRBJ1-2; TRBD1 agrees at 9 bases. The length of the CDR3 is 17 residues. J lost 0 bases, V lost 4 bases, and 9 bases had no gene match. CDR1 and CDR2 (germline): MNHNS, SASEGT.

This sequence joins TRBV20-1 and TRBJ2-1; possible D gene TRBD2, 5 bases. Trimming left V 7 bases short and J 1 base short, with 5 bases between. Germline V CDR1 and CDR2: DFQATT, SNEGSKA (reference sequence). The CDR3 totals 11 residues. CDR3 amino acids: CSGGSYNEQFF. In DNA form, the CDR3 reads TGCAGTGGAGGGTCCTACAATGAGCAGTTCTTC.

The J gene is TRBJ1-2, the V gene TRBV3-1 (or the pseudogene TRBV3-2); no reliable D call. The germline V and J ends were trimmed by 0 bases and 0 bases, with 5 bases remaining between them. The CDR3 is 14 residues long. Germline CDR1 and CDR2: LGHDT and YNNKEL (reference sequence). CDR3 in amino acids: CASSQDHSNYGYTF. DNA of the CDR3: TGTGCCAGCAGCCAAGACCACTCTAACTATGGCTACACCTTC.

This CDR3 reads CASSPRMGWETQYF. The CDR3 DNA sequence: TGTGCCAGCAGCCCCCGGATGGGCTGGGAGACCCAGTACTTC. The rearrangement uses TRBV5-8 and TRBJ2-5; D remains ambiguous. The germline V and J ends were trimmed by 4 bases and 5 bases, with 15 bases remaining between them. The germline V gene has CDR1 SGHTS and CDR2 YDEGEE. The CDR3 sequence is 14 residues long.

The J gene is TRBJ2-1, the V gene TRBV15, with D maybe TRBD2 (6 bases). The CDR3 sequence is 13 residues long. The ends were cut back, 1 base at V and 5 bases at J, with 6 bases in the middle. The germline V gene encodes CDR1 LNHNV and CDR2 YYDKDF (reference sequence). The CDR3 bases are TGTGCCACCAGCAGAGGCGGGGACAATGAGCAGTTCTTC. It yields the protein CATSRGGDNEQFF. The full variable domain, completed using reference TRBV15 and TRBJ2-1, is DAMVIQNPRYQVTQFGKPVTLSCSQTLNHNVMYWYQQKSSQAPKLLFHYYDKDFNNEADTPDNFQSRRPNTSFCFLDIRSPGLGDTAMYLCATSRGGDNEQFFGPGTRLTVL.

The chain joins TRBV6-5 to TRBJ2-7; tentative D call: TRBD2 (5 bases). V was cut by 6 bases and J by 2 bases, with 14 bases left in between. The CDR3 totals 14 residues. CDR1 is MNHEY and CDR2 is SVGAGI in the germline V gene. CDR3 protein: CASRMELTTYEQYF. DNA for the CDR3: TGTGCCAGCAGGATGGAACTGACTACCTACGAGCAGTACTTC.

The chain employs TRBV27 and TRBJ1-1; TRBD1 matches at 7 bases. Losses at the gene ends were 0 bases for V and 5 bases for J; bases not matched to a gene: 6. The CDR3 length is 15 residues. Germline CDR1 reads MNHEY; CDR2 reads SMNVEV (reference sequence). CDR3 in amino acids: CASSLSSTGRTEAFF. In DNA form, the CDR3 reads TGTGCCAGCAGTTTATCATCGACAGGGAGGACTGAAGCTTTCTTT.

The gene calls are TRBV29-1 and TRBJ1-2; the match to TRBD1 covers 10 bases. With 4 bases clipped from V and 2 bases from J, the junction kept 4 bases outside the gene matches. The CDR3 length is 14 residues. The V gene's germline CDR1 is SQVTM and CDR2 ANQGSEA. CDR3 sequence reads: CSVATGGANYGYTF. The CDR3 DNA reads as TGCAGCGTTGCGACAGGGGGCGCAAACTATGGCTACACCTTC. The full variable domain, with the rest looked up from reference TRBV29-1 and TRBJ1-2, is SAVISQKPSRDICQRGTSLTIQCQVDSQVTMMFWYRQQPGQSLTLIATANQGSEATYESGFVIDKFPISRPNLTFSTLTVSNMSPEDSSIYLCSVATGGANYGYTFGSGTRLTVV.

Written as DNA, the CDR3 is TGTGCCACCAGTGGAAGCGGCCTCAATGAGCAGTTCTTC. It yields the protein CATSGSGLNEQFF. This sequence joins TRBV24-1 and TRBJ2-1, with TRBD2 as a possible D gene (5 bases). This CDR3 has 13 amino acids. CDR1 and CDR2 from the germline V gene are KGHDR and SFDVKD. V gave up 5 bases and J gave up 6 bases, with 10 bases separating them.

Turning to this clone: Other DNA sequences in the same sample also yield this CDR3. The chain uses TRBV18 and TRBJ1-1, with D possibly matching TRBD1 (5 bases). With 3 bases removed from V and 2 bases from J, the gap between germline ends came to 7 bases. CDR3 length: 13 amino acids. The germline gives CDR1 KGHSH, CDR2 LQKENI. The CDR3 nucleotides are TGTGCCAGCTCACCGGGGCTAAACACTGAAGCTTTCTTT. Amino acids: CASSPGLNTEAFF.

This chain connects TRBV27 to TRBJ2-7, with 8 bases aligning to TRBD2. Germline loops: CDR1 MNHEY, CDR2 SMNVEV (reference sequence). The CDR3 totals 15 residues. With V trimmed by 6 bases and J by 2 bases, 9 bases remained unmatched. The CDR3 spells CASRTGTRNPYEQYF. CDR3 DNA sequence: TGTGCCAGCAGAACCGGGACTAGAAATCCCTACGAGCAGTACTTC.

The chain joins TRBV18 to TRBJ1-1; TRBD1 matches 7 bases. The length of the CDR3 is 14 residues. Germline loops: CDR1 KGHSH, CDR2 LQKENI. J was trimmed by 1 base and V by 4 bases; bases with no gene match: 3. CDR3 loop: CASSQDRSNTEAFF. DNA for the CDR3: TGTGCCAGCTCACAGGACAGGTCGAACACTGAAGCTTTCTTT.

This clone was seen once. The CDR3 DNA reads as TGTGCCAGCAGTGCCCTGGGGGGTTTGACTAATGAAAAACTGTTTTTT. Protein: CASSALGGLTNEKLFF. V gene TRBV27 combines with J gene TRBJ1-4, with a possible D match to TRBD1 (5 bases). There are 16 residues in the CDR3. Germline V lookup: CDR1 MNHEY, CDR2 SMNVEV (reference sequence). The V and J ends lost 5 bases and 2 bases respectively, with 15 bases between them. Full variable domain (missing parts from reference TRBV27 and TRBJ1-4): EAQVTQNPRYLITVTGKKLTVTCSQNMNHEYMSWYRQDPGLGLRQIYYSMNVEVTDKGDVPEGYKVSRKEKRNFPLILESPSPNQTSLYFCASSALGGLTNEKLFFGSGTQLSVL.

This clone has a handful of counts. V and J are TRBV19 and TRBJ1-5; D unresolved. CDR1 is LNHDA and CDR2 is SQIVND in the germline V gene (reference sequence). Trimming shortened V by 6 bases and J by 2 bases, and 14 bases separated the two germline ends. The CDR3 is made up of 15 amino acids. CDR3 nucleotides: TGTGCCAGTAGGATGAGCGGCATGGGCAATCAGCCCCAGCATTTT. Protein sequence: CASRMSGMGNQPQHF.

CDR3 coding DNA: TGCAGTGCGATGGCTCCAGATACGCAGTATTTT. It is translated as CSAMAPDTQYF. The chain is built from TRBV20-1 and TRBJ2-3; no clear D gene. This CDR3 is 11 amino acids long. The germline CDR1 and CDR2 sequences are DFQATT and SNEGSKA (reference sequence). V was shortened by 6 bases and J by 4 bases, with 8 bases between the two germline ends.

The chain employs TRBV30 and TRBJ1-2, with D possibly being TRBD1 (5 bases). This CDR3 has 13 residues. The germline V and J ends were trimmed by 2 bases and 8 bases, with 15 bases remaining between them. Germline CDR1 is GTSNPN and CDR2 is SVGIG (reference sequence). The DNA for the CDR3 is TGTGCCTGGAGTTGGGTCCCAGGGTGGGGCTACACCTTC. Its translation is CAWSWVPGWGYTF.

This rearrangement joins TRBV5-6 to TRBJ2-6; 9 bases line up with TRBD1. V lost 4 bases and J lost 1; bases outside the gene matches: 12. The CDR3 runs to 19 residues. Germline CDR1 SGHDT, CDR2 YYEEEE. CDR3 protein: CASSQGQGRALSGANVLTF. The CDR3 region has the DNA TGTGCCAGCAGCCAAGGACAGGGGAGGGCTTTGTCTGGGGCCAACGTCCTGACTTTC.

The chain is built from TRBV5-5 and TRBJ1-4; D not certain. Germline loops: CDR1 SGHKS, CDR2 YYEKEE (reference sequence). Trimming left V 0 bases short and J 7 bases short, with 7 bases between. This CDR3 comprises 13 residues. The CDR3 is CASSLVSGEKLFF. The CDR3 region has the DNA TGTGCCAGCAGCTTGGTGTCGGGTGAAAAACTGTTTTTT.

The chain is built from TRBV4-1 and TRBJ1-1, with D unresolved. The germline V gene has CDR1 MGHRA and CDR2 YSYEKL. The ends were cut back, 5 bases at V and 6 bases at J, with 16 bases in the middle. The CDR3 extends over 14 amino acids. In DNA, the CDR3 is TGCGCCAGCAGCACCGGGGAGGGTTACGCTGAAGCTTTCTTT. Protein: CASSTGEGYAEAFF.

V and J are TRBV7-9 and TRBJ2-5; 10 positions match TRBD1. The CDR3 totals 18 residues. In germline, CDR1 is SEHNR, CDR2 FQNEAQ (reference sequence). Unmatched junction bases numbered 11, after V lost 3 bases and J lost 1 base. CDR3 residues: CASSFNYGQGEIQETQYF. DNA for the CDR3: TGTGCCAGCAGCTTTAACTACGGACAGGGGGAGATCCAAGAGACCCAGTACTTC.

The chain recombines TRBV4-1 with TRBJ2-3, with 12 bases fitting TRBD2. Trimming took 2 bases from V and 4 from J; bases not matched to a gene: 7. There are 17 residues in the CDR3. Per the germline V gene, CDR1 is MGHRA and CDR2 is YSYEKL. The CDR3 nucleotides read TGCGCCAGCAGCCAACGACTAGCGGGAGATGGCTCAGATACGCAGTATTTT. It encodes CASSQRLAGDGSDTQYF.

The chain joins TRBV5-4 to TRBJ2-2; no definite D call. The CDR3 runs 15 residues. Trimming pared 2 bases from V and 3 bases from J, leaving 11 bases between. Germline V gives CDR1 SGHNT, CDR2 YYREEE (reference sequence). The CDR3 loop is CASSFSPSYTGELFF. In DNA form, the CDR3 reads TGTGCCAGCAGCTTTAGCCCTAGTTACACCGGGGAGCTGTTTTTT.

The chain uses TRBV27 and TRBJ2-7; 8 positions match TRBD1. This CDR3 spans 12 amino acids. Trimming cost V 5 bases and J 6 bases; bases outside gene matches: 3. Per the germline V gene, CDR1 is MNHEY and CDR2 is SMNVEV (reference sequence). CDR3 amino acids: CASSGTGFEQYF. CDR3 nucleotides: TGTGCCAGCAGTGGGACAGGCTTCGAGCAGTACTTC.

This rearrangement joins TRBV12-3 or TRBV12-4 to TRBJ2-7; D remains unclear. V dropped 3 bases and J dropped 3 bases, with 3 bases sitting between them. The CDR3 covers 11 residues. CDR3 sequence (DNA): TGTGCCAGCAGTTTCAGCTACGAGCAGTACTTC. Protein product: CASSFSYEQYF.

This clone was recorded once. The germline gene is not matched at one end of the junction; a read error may be the cause. This sequence joins TRBV7-7 and TRBJ2-2, with 10 bases identical to TRBD1. Germline CDR1 SSHAT, CDR2 FNYEAQ (reference sequence). The CDR3 is 15 amino acids. The CDR3 bases are TGTGCTAGCAGCTTAGGACAGGGGGGCACCGGGGAGCTGTTTTTT. Translated: CASSLGQGGTGELFF.

The chain employs TRBV2 and TRBJ1-3, with D possibly being TRBD1 (6 bases). This CDR3 region has 13 residues. Germline CDR1 reads SNHLY; CDR2 reads FYNNEI. The V end was cut by 6 bases, the J end by 2 bases, with 8 bases between. CDR3 loop: CASRQGAGNTIYF. CDR3 coding DNA: TGTGCCAGCAGACAGGGTGCTGGAAACACCATATATTTT.

This rearrangement joins TRBV10-3 to TRBJ1-4; no clear D gene. CDR3 size: 13 residues. Germline V gene sequence: CDR1 ENHRY, CDR2 SYGVKD. Trimming cost V 6 bases and J 5 bases, with 10 bases left between them. CDR3 coding DNA: TGTGCCATCAGCAATGAGGAGAATGAAAAACTGTTTTTT. This codes for CAISNEENEKLFF.

The rearrangement uses TRBV5-1 and TRBJ2-7; a weak D match, TRBD1 (6 bases). This CDR3 region has 13 residues. The germline V gene has CDR1 SGHRS and CDR2 YFSETQ. V lost 4 bases and J 2 bases, leaving 10 bases between the germline ends. CDR3 loop: CASSVQGAYEQYF. The CDR3 DNA reads as TGCGCCAGCAGCGTACAGGGAGCCTACGAGCAGTACTTC.